A selection of T cell receptor beta chains follows, all from one sample in a study of neurological immune-mediated disorders. TCRdb used MiXCR to reprocess the 5' RACE reads, holding one entry per CDR3 protein. The data contain under 80,000 distinct CDR3 sequences, less than 6% of them singletons. What was sequenced was PBMCs. The receptors originated from a woman between 45 and 60 years old with multiple sclerosis. CDR3s include the opening cysteine and the closing phenylalanine or tryptophan. The D gene is left open where the match is weak. Size is stated for part of the rows, as once, few or many counts, or as a class when the clone is expanded.

-	TRBJ2-3	many	TRBV10-3	TGTGCCATCAACTGGGCCGACGGGTCCACAGATACGCAGTATTTT	CAINWADGSTDTQYF
TRBD2	TRBJ2-2	many	TRBV4-1	TGCGCCAGCAGCCAAGAGAGTCGGGGGGGCGTCACCGGGGAGCTGTTTTTT	CASSQESRGGVTGELFF
-	TRBJ1-2	many	TRBV5-1	TGCGCCAGCAGCTTGGAAGGGACCTACTATGGCTACACCTTC	CASSLEGTYYGYTF
-	TRBJ1-2	many	TRBV5-1	TGCGCCTCGGCCCCTAGAGGGCTCGGCTATGGCTACACCTTC	CASAPRGLGYGYTF
TRBD2	TRBJ2-1	-	TRBV11-2	TGTGCCAGCAGCTTACATCGACTAGCGGGGTACAATGAGCAGTTCTTC	CASSLHRLAGYNEQFF
TRBD1	TRBJ2-2	many	TRBV12-5	TGTGCTAGTGGTCACAGGGGGAACACCGGGGAGCTGTTTTTT	CASGHRGNTGELFF
-	TRBJ1-5	many	TRBV6-2/TRBV6-3	TGTGCCAGCAAGGAATCGGGGTTCAATCAGCCCCAGCATTTT	CASKESGFNQPQHF
TRBD2	TRBJ2-1	many	TRBV20-1	TGCAGTGCTAGCGGGGGAGGGGTCAATGAGCAGTTCTTC	CSASGGGVNEQFF
-	TRBJ1-1	many	TRBV7-6	TGTGCCAGCAGCTTAGCAGGTGCAGAAGCTTTCTTT	CASSLAGAEAFF
TRBD1	TRBJ1-4	many	TRBV6-5	TGTGCCAGCAGTGCCCTTTGGGGCAGGGGGCTCAATGAAAAACTGTTTTTT	CASSALWGRGLNEKLFF
-	TRBJ2-1	-	TRBV6-6	TGTGCCAGCAGCTTGGACTGGAGCTCCTACAATGAGCAGTTCTTC	CASSLDWSSYNEQFF
TRBD1	TRBJ2-1	many	TRBV6-5	TGTGCCAGCAGCCCCCGGGACAGGGAATCCTACAATGAGCAGTTCTTC	CASSPRDRESYNEQFF